The 26 T cell receptor beta chains reported below all come from one sample, sequenced in a study of T cell responses to AZD1222 COVID-19 vaccine. The repertoire was sequenced with immunoSEQ multiplex PCR; TCRdb's copy has only in-frame clones and lacks some. Of 150,000 to 200,000 clones detected, approximately 88% appear once; the ten largest clones hold 0.95% to 1.1%. The specimen comprised peripheral blood, sampled 28 days after the second AZD1222 dose. Receptor source: an adult who received the AZD1222 COVID-19 vaccine.

The gene calls are TRBV14 and TRBJ1-3; D is undetermined. V was clipped by 3 bases and J by 4 bases, with 7 bases between them. Germline values: CDR1 SGHDN, CDR2 FVKESK. This CDR3 contains 13 residues. The CDR3 DNA sequence: TGTGCCAGCAGCCAGGCTGGCGGAAACACCATATATTTT. This sequence encodes CASSQAGGNTIYF.

The gene calls are TRBV5-8 and TRBJ2-7, with TRBD2 matching 13 bases. Trimming cost V 4 bases and J 6 bases; bases outside gene matches: 7. CDR3 length: 15 residues. The germline CDR1 and CDR2 sequences are SGHTS and YDEGEE. This CDR3 reads CASSLPRTSGGEQYF. CDR3 in DNA: TGTGCCAGCAGCCTCCCAAGGACTAGCGGGGGCGAGCAGTACTTC.

This rearrangement joins TRBV14 to TRBJ1-1, with D unclear. V was clipped by 6 bases and J by 11 bases, with 13 bases between them. In germline, CDR1 is SGHDN, CDR2 FVKESK. The CDR3 runs to 11 residues. For the CDR3, the DNA is TGTGCCAGCAGTCACACCTTTGGGGCTTTCTTT. It encodes CASSHTFGAFF. The full variable domain, rest sourced from reference TRBV14 and TRBJ1-1, is EAGVTQFPSHSVIEKGQTVTLRCDPISGHDNLYWYRRVMGKEIKFLLHFVKESKQDESGMPNNRFLAERTGGTYSTLKVQPAELEDSGVYFCASSHTFGAFFGQGTRLTVV.

This chain uses TRBV7-2 with TRBJ1-3; tentative D call: TRBD1 (5 bases). Trimming cost V 2 bases and J 0 bases, with 8 bases left between them. Germline loops: CDR1 SGHTA, CDR2 FQGNSA. There are 15 residues in the CDR3. CDR3 residues: CASSLFRASGNTIYF. CDR3 bases: TGTGCCAGCAGCTTATTCAGGGCCTCTGGAAACACCATATATTTT.

This chain connects TRBV19 to TRBJ2-7; D unresolved. The germline CDR1 and CDR2 sequences are LNHDA and SQIVND (reference sequence). The CDR3 extends over 13 amino acids. V shed 3 bases and J shed 4 bases, with 10 bases lying between them. The CDR3 DNA sequence: TGTGCCAGTAGTATGGGTATTGGGTACGAGCAGTACTTC. It codes for CASSMGIGYEQYF.

The chain is built from TRBV4-1 and TRBJ2-7, with 8 bases matching TRBD1. Germline values: CDR1 MGHRA, CDR2 YSYEKL. The CDR3 covers 15 residues. J gave up 2 bases and V 2 bases, and 5 bases lay outside the gene matches. The CDR3 sequence: CASSQRQGLTYEQYF. The DNA of the CDR3 is TGCGCCAGCAGCCAAAGACAGGGGTTAACCTACGAGCAGTACTTC.

The chain joins TRBV6-4 to TRBJ2-1; tentative D call: TRBD1 (6 bases). Per the germline V gene, CDR1 is MRHNA and CDR2 is SNTAGT. The CDR3 extends over 13 amino acids. V was shortened by 6 bases and J by 10 bases, with 16 bases between the two germline ends. The DNA of the CDR3 is TGTGCCAGCAGCGGGACGGCAAGGGGGGAGCAGTTCTTC. Protein sequence: CASSGTARGEQFF.

The rearrangement joins TRBV4-2 to TRBJ2-5; 13 positions match TRBD2. Trimming took 3 bases from V and 4 from J; bases not matched to a gene: 2. From germline, CDR1 is LGHNA and CDR2 YNFKEQ. This CDR3 comprises 15 residues. The CDR3 reads CASSQGLAGRETQYF. Written as DNA, the CDR3 is TGTGCCAGCAGCCAGGGACTAGCGGGGAGAGAGACCCAGTACTTC.

This clone appeared a single time. The chain uses TRBV27 and TRBJ1-2; D is unresolved. From germline, CDR1 is MNHEY and CDR2 SMNVEV (reference sequence). CDR3 size: 14 residues. Trimming cost V 8 bases and J 8 bases, with 21 bases left between them. The DNA for the CDR3 is TGTGCCAGCCGACCGGGAGGCACCGCTCGGGGCTACACCTTC. Translation gives CASRPGGTARGYTF.

The chain joins TRBV4-1 to TRBJ2-1, with 15 bases aligning to TRBD2. V lost 3 bases and J lost 5; bases outside the gene matches: 14. The CDR3 is 20 amino acids. Germline-derived CDR1 and CDR2 are MGHRA and YSYEKL. The CDR3 here is CASSHYPGTSGGLIDNEQFF. The CDR3 bases are TGCGCCAGCAGCCATTACCCCGGGACTAGCGGGGGGCTTATCGACAATGAGCAGTTCTTC.

The V and J genes are TRBV14 and TRBJ1-6; D is undetermined. This CDR3 is 13 amino acids long. Deletions cut 0 bases from V and 13 bases from J, with 10 bases between. Germline V CDR1 and CDR2: SGHDN, FVKESK. CDR3 protein: CASSQDFWRPLHF. The CDR3 region has the DNA TGTGCCAGCAGCCAAGATTTCTGGAGGCCCCTCCACTTT. Supplemented by reference TRBV14 and TRBJ1-6, the full variable domain reads EAGVTQFPSHSVIEKGQTVTLRCDPISGHDNLYWYRRVMGKEIKFLLHFVKESKQDESGMPNNRFLAERTGGTYSTLKVQPAELEDSGVYFCASSQDFWRPLHFGNGTRLTVT.

This clone occurred a few times. The chain employs TRBV12-3 or TRBV12-4 and TRBJ2-2; D not certain. V dropped 5 bases and J dropped 5 bases, with 9 bases sitting between them. The CDR3 contains 13 residues. The CDR3 bases are TGTGCCAGCAGTGCCTCACGGACCGGGGAGCTGTTTTTT. Amino acid sequence: CASSASRTGELFF.

J is TRBJ1-2 and V is TRBV9, with D unclear. The CDR3 is 14 residues long. V lost 0 bases and J lost 9, with 15 bases in between. Germline assignment: CDR1 SGDLS and CDR2 YYNGEE. The CDR3 nucleotides are TGTGCCAGCAGCGTAGCTACGAAGACTGAAAGCTACACCTTC. Its protein product is CASSVATKTESYTF.

A few counts support this clone. The rearrangement links TRBV25-1 to TRBJ2-5, with a weak D call TRBD1 (5 bases). The germline V gene has CDR1 MGHDK and CDR2 SYGVNS. The ends were cut back, 7 bases at V and 1 base at J, with 7 bases in the middle. The CDR3 has 12 residues. The CDR3, as DNA: TGTGCCAGCAAAGGGGTCCAAGAGACCCAGTACTTC. This translates into CASKGVQETQYF.

V is TRBV28 and J is TRBJ1-2, with D tentatively TRBD1 (5 bases). Per the germline V gene, CDR1 is MDHEN and CDR2 is SYDVKM. This CDR3 is built from 11 residues. V gave up 6 bases and J gave up 4 bases, with 6 bases separating them. The CDR3 region has the DNA TGTGCCAGCAGCGACAGCTATGGCTACACCTTC. Protein sequence: CASSDSYGYTF.

The J gene is TRBJ1-6, the V gene TRBV2; D remains unclear. The germline V gene encodes CDR1 SNHLY and CDR2 FYNNEI. Trimming stripped 2 bases from V and 5 bases from J, with 10 bases between. CDR3 size: 15 residues. CDR3 coding DNA: TGTGCCAGCAGTGAAAACGGGATAAATAATTCACCCCTCCACTTT. Its protein is CASSENGINNSPLHF. The full variable domain, rest sourced from reference TRBV2 and TRBJ1-6, is EPEVTQTPSHQVTQMGQEVILRCVPISNHLYFYWYRQILGQKVEFLVSFYNNEISEKSEIFDDQFSVERPDGSNFTLKIRSTKLEDSAMYFCASSENGINNSPLHFGNGTRLTVT.

The V call is TRBV7-6, the J call TRBJ2-2; 11 nucleotides match TRBD1. Trimming at V came to 6 bases and at J to 6 bases, leaving 6 bases not matched to a gene. Germline assignment: CDR1 SGHVS and CDR2 FNYEAQ. The CDR3 contains 15 residues. CDR3 DNA: TGTGCCAGCAGACGTGGGACAGGGGGGTCCGGGGAGCTGTTTTTT. Its protein product is CASRRGTGGSGELFF.

This clone was counted a few times. The chain is built from TRBV6-5 and TRBJ2-1; TRBD1 is a possible D gene (8 bases). Germline lookup yields CDR1 MNHEY and CDR2 SVGAGI. Trimming removed 0 bases from V and 6 bases from J, with 12 bases in between. This CDR3 region has 15 residues. The CDR3 nucleotides are TGTGCCAGCAGTTACTCGACAGGGGAGGGCAATGAGCAGTTCTTC. Translating gives CASSYSTGEGNEQFF.

This chain joins TRBV2 and TRBJ2-3, with 7 bases matching TRBD2. The ends lost 4 bases at V and 8 bases at J; junction bases unmatched: 3. CDR1 and CDR2 from the germline V gene are SNHLY and FYNNEI. This CDR3 is built from 12 residues. For the CDR3, the DNA is TGTGCCAGCAGTGGGGAGGGACGTACGCAGTATTTT. Its translation is CASSGEGRTQYF.

The chain uses TRBV28 and TRBJ2-7, with a tentative D call TRBD1 (6 bases). The CDR3 consists of 14 residues. Germline loops: CDR1 MDHEN, CDR2 SYDVKM. Trimming left V 2 bases short and J 3 bases short, with 11 bases between. CDR3 DNA sequence: TGTGCCAGCAGTTTACCCCCGGACAGCTACGAGCAGTACTTC. Translated, it gives CASSLPPDSYEQYF.

The chain employs TRBV5-1 and TRBJ1-3; D is possibly TRBD1 (5 bases). CDR1 is SGHRS and CDR2 is YFSETQ in the germline V gene. Trimming removed 2 bases from V and 1 base from J, with 7 bases in between. The CDR3 is 14 residues long. The CDR3 loop is CASSFGGSGNTIYF. CDR3 nucleotide sequence: TGCGCCAGCAGCTTTGGGGGATCTGGAAACACCATATATTTT.

This clone has a single count. CDR3 DNA: TGCAGTGTTATTGGGGGGAACATTCAGTACTTC. This codes for CSVIGGNIQYF. The chain employs TRBV20-1 and TRBJ2-4, with D possibly being TRBD2 (6 bases). The CDR3 runs 11 residues. Germline CDR1 DFQATT, CDR2 SNEGSKA (reference sequence). Trimming removed 7 bases at V and 7 bases at J, with 11 bases between.

The chain is built from TRBV5-8 and TRBJ2-5, with TRBD2 matching 7 bases. Germline assignment: CDR1 SGHTS and CDR2 YDEGEE. V trimming: 4 bases; J trimming: 4 bases; junction bases outside the gene matches: 10. The CDR3 is 15 amino acids. CDR3 amino acids: CASSVEASGTETQYF. CDR3 nucleotide sequence: TGTGCCAGCAGCGTGGAGGCTAGCGGAACAGAGACCCAGTACTTC.

V gene TRBV5-6 combines with J gene TRBJ1-6, with a weak D call TRBD1 (5 bases). Trimming removed 4 bases at V and 14 bases at J, with 22 bases between. The germline V gene encodes CDR1 SGHDT and CDR2 YYEEEE. This CDR3 comprises 15 residues. Written as DNA, the CDR3 is TGTGCCAGCAGCCGCAGGGCCAAGGTTGTCGAAACCCTCCACTTT. Its protein is CASSRRAKVVETLHF.

The V call is TRBV9, the J call TRBJ2-7; D is undetermined. The germline V and J ends were trimmed by 0 bases and 5 bases, with 18 bases remaining between them. The CDR3 is made up of 16 amino acids. CDR1 and CDR2 (germline): SGDLS, YYNGEE. The CDR3 sequence: CASSVGGALGPNEQYF. CDR3 bases: TGTGCCAGCAGCGTAGGAGGAGCTCTCGGGCCGAACGAGCAGTACTTC. Variable domain in full (rest from reference TRBV9 and TRBJ2-7): DSGVTQTPKHLITATGQRVTLRCSPRSGDLSVYWYQQSLDQGLQFLIQYYNGEERAKGNILERFSAQQFPDLHSELNLSSLELGDSALYFCASSVGGALGPNEQYFGPGTRLTVT.

The genes are TRBV6-5 and TRBJ2-1; 14 positions agree with TRBD2. Germline V CDR1 and CDR2: MNHEY, SVGAGI. The CDR3 sequence is 15 residues long. V shed 6 bases and J 7 bases; nucleotides not matched to a gene: 5. The CDR3 coding sequence is TGTGCCAGCAGCCAGGGACTAGCGGGGGTGAATGAGCAGTTCTTC. Amino acids: CASSQGLAGVNEQFF.